This TCR beta chain originates from a study of preoperative IRX-2 immunotherapy in early breast cancer. CDR1 is LNHDA and CDR2 is SQIVND in the germline V gene (reference sequence). V lost 5 bases to trimming and J lost 3 bases, with 14 bases between them. This CDR3 is built from 14 residues. Treatment indicated: preoperative locoregional IRX-2 cytokine immunotherapy. This phase Ib study tested locoregional IRX-2 cytokine immunotherapy given before surgery. Measured with immunoSEQ multiplex PCR; TCRdb has only the in-frame clones, and not every one. The sample lists around 29,000 clones, about 90% occurring once.

The receptor's source is a human donor with breast cancer. V usage is TRBV19 and J usage is TRBJ2-7, with D possibly being TRBD2 (5 bases). The sample here was taken from a patient treated with IRX-2 immunotherapy. The CDR3 here is CASSEETTRYEQYF. The DNA for the CDR3 is TGTGCCAGTAGTGAGGAGACTACCCGCTACGAGCAGTACTTC.